This TCR beta chain is from a study of cytomegalovirus exposure and HLA in healthy donors. Study-wide findings and caveats: Association of a missense DCLRE1C variant with TCR beta V- and J-gene trimming was reported in a later analysis.

60 Vbeta and 13 Jbeta primers were used in PCR. TCRdb's table, derived via immunoSEQ multiplex PCR, lists solely in-frame clones and lacks some. The sample includes approximately 190,000 clones, 82% of them seen just once. As for this clone: No antigen is known for it.

The ends lost 4 bases at V and 1 base at J; junction bases unmatched: 3. Germline V gene sequence: CDR1 SGHNT, CDR2 YENEEA. The CDR3 runs to 15 residues. This clonotype was obtained from a young woman in good health and CMV-seronegative. Sample: PBMCs. J is TRBJ1-1 and V is TRBV11-3; 10 bases are a match to TRBD1. CDR3 coding DNA: TGTGCCAGCAGCTCCCGACAGGGGGCGAACACTGAAGCTTTCTTT. It codes for CASSSRQGANTEAFF.